These 3 T cell receptor beta chains were sequenced from one sample in a study of blood T cell repertoires in COVID-19. Method: immunoSEQ multiplex PCR; TCRdb's copy keeps in-frame clones and lacks some. The sample holds about 260,000 clones, 75% to 90% seen once. Sequenced material: peripheral blood. The receptor source for this set is a woman aged 40 to 55 who had recovered from COVID-19.

The chain links TRBV5-6 to TRBJ1-2; the D is unclear. Per the germline V gene, CDR1 is SGHDT and CDR2 is YYEEEE. This CDR3 is built from 14 residues. The V end lost 1 base, the J end lost 4 bases, and 11 bases lay between the germline ends. CDR3 loop: CASSLIGSFYGYTF. In DNA, the CDR3 is TGTGCCAGCAGCTTGATTGGCAGTTTCTATGGCTACACCTTC.

V is TRBV3-1 (or the pseudogene TRBV3-2) and J is TRBJ1-1, with D hard to call. This CDR3 is 11 amino acids long. Trimming removed 3 bases from V and 11 bases from J, with 10 bases in between. Germline assignment: CDR1 LGHDT and CDR2 YNNKEL (reference sequence). The CDR3 sequence is CASSHAAAAFF. The CDR3, as DNA: TGTGCCAGCAGCCATGCAGCAGCGGCTTTCTTT.

The chain recombines TRBV10-2 with TRBJ2-1; D possibly corresponds to TRBD2 (5 bases). Trimming left V 7 bases short and J 7 bases short, with 17 bases between. The CDR3 sequence is 14 residues long. Germline CDR1 reads WSHSY; CDR2 reads SAAADI. This CDR3 reads CASTRAFRGNEQFF. The CDR3 nucleotides read TGCGCCAGCACGAGGGCTTTTCGAGGGAATGAGCAGTTCTTC.